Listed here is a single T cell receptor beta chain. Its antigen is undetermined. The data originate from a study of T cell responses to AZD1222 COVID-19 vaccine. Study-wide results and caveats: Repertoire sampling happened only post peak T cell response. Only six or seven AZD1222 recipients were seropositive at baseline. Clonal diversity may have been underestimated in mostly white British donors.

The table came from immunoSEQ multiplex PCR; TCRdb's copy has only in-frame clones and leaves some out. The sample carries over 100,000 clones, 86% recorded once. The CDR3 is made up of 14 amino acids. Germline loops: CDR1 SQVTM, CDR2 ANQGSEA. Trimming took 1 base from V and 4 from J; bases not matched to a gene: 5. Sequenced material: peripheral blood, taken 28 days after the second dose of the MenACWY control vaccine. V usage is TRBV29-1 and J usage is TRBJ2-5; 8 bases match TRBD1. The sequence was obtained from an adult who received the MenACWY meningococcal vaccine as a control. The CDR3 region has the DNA TGCAGCGTTGAAGCAGCCGGACAGGGAGAGACCCAGTACTTC. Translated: CSVEAAGQGETQYF.